The 8 T cell receptor beta chains in this list originate from one sample, sequenced in a study of T cells in Graves' hyperthyroidism and ophthalmopathy. TCR beta CDR3 regions were amplified from RNA. Using the HTBI primer set, a first-round RT-PCR was run on the TCR CDR3. MiXCR was run by TCRdb on the multiplex PCR reads, yielding one entry per CDR3 protein. The table includes hundreds of thousands of distinct CDR3 sequences, around 14% detected once. Sequencing used blood. The receptors here all came from a woman aged 18-35 years with Graves' hyperthyroidism.

V usage is TRBV28 and J usage is TRBJ2-3, with 12 bases that match TRBD2. Looked up from germline, CDR1 is MDHEN and CDR2 is SYDVKM. Unmatched junction bases numbered 7, after V lost 3 bases and J lost 0 bases. This CDR3 is 18 amino acids long. The CDR3 sequence: CASSFWPGTSGSTDTQYF. The CDR3 nucleotides read TGTGCCAGCAGTTTTTGGCCGGGGACTAGCGGGAGCACAGATACGCAGTATTTT.

The chain couples TRBV20-1 to TRBJ2-5, with 11 positions matching TRBD2. Looked up from germline, CDR1 is DFQATT and CDR2 is SNEGSKA (reference sequence). The V segment lost 6 bases and the J segment 1 base; nucleotides outside the gene matches: 16. This CDR3 is 18 amino acids long. DNA of the CDR3: TGCAGTGCCAGCAAGACCGGTAGCGGGGGGGGGATCCAAGAGACCCAGTACTTC. Its protein product is CSASKTGSGGGIQETQYF.

This clonotype was observed many times. V is TRBV20-1 and J is TRBJ2-1; D uncertain. Germline V CDR1 and CDR2: DFQATT, SNEGSKA (reference sequence). V was pared by 6 bases and J by 0 bases, with 12 bases between. There are 14 residues in the CDR3. The CDR3 DNA is TGCAGTGCACCGGTAATGAGCTCCTACAATGAGCAGTTCTTC. Its translation is CSAPVMSSYNEQFF.

There are many counts of this clonotype. This sequence joins TRBV7-2 and TRBJ2-3; TRBD2 matches at 9 bases. The CDR3 is 15 amino acids. The V gene's germline CDR1 is SGHTA and CDR2 FQGNSA. V trimming: 4 bases; J trimming: 5 bases; junction bases outside the gene matches: 7. The CDR3 DNA reads TGTGCCAGCAGCTCCGGAGCGGGGGGATTAGATACGCAGTATTTT. This translates into CASSSGAGGLDTQYF.

This clonotype was seen ten or more times. The V call is TRBV12-3 or TRBV12-4, the J call TRBJ1-1, with a tentative D call TRBD1 (5 bases). This CDR3 spans 15 amino acids. V was shortened by 5 bases and J by 4 bases, with 17 bases between the two germline ends. DNA of the CDR3: TGTGCCAGCAGTCATAGGTTACAGGACGGCACTGAAGCTTTCTTT. Its translation is CASSHRLQDGTEAFF.

The V and J genes are TRBV5-1 and TRBJ2-1; D is possibly TRBD2 (5 bases). V lost 0 bases, J lost 0 bases, and 10 bases lay in between. Germline V CDR1 and CDR2: SGHRS, YFSETQ. The CDR3 spans 16 residues. CDR3 in DNA: TGCGCCAGCAGCTTGGCCGGGGAACTCTCCTACAATGAGCAGTTCTTC. Translating gives CASSLAGELSYNEQFF.

This clonotype was counted at least ten times. The chain employs TRBV6-1 and TRBJ1-2, with D tentatively TRBD1 (5 bases). The length of the CDR3 is 15 residues. V lost 5 bases and J 3 bases, leaving 16 bases between the germline ends. The germline CDR1 and CDR2 sequences are MNHNS and SASEGT. CDR3 nucleotides: TGTGCCAGCAGTTATAAGGGGCTTGGCGACTATGGCTACACCTTC. Translating gives CASSYKGLGDYGYTF.

This clonotype was seen ten or more times. The chain carries TRBV5-1 and TRBJ1-1; D is possibly TRBD1 (6 bases). Germline V gene data show CDR1 as SGHRS and CDR2 as YFSETQ. Between the trimmed V and J ends, which lost 0 bases and 1 base, there was a span of 10 bases. This CDR3 is 15 amino acids long. The CDR3 DNA reads as TGCGCCAGCAGCTTGGCGGGGGGGCGGAACACTGAAGCTTTCTTT. Its translation is CASSLAGGRNTEAFF.